This TCR beta chain was recorded in a study of blood T cell repertoires in COVID-19. Whole-study context: Nucleic acid was either cDNA or gDNA, and it came from T cells, B-cell-depleted T cells, or PBMCs.

Generated by immunoSEQ multiplex PCR, the TCRdb table keeps only in-frame clones and is missing some. The data contain some 490,000 clones, around nine tenths of them singletons. Living in about 25 US areas, the participants were between 18 and 89 years of age. Cohort allocation depended upon clinical history that participants reported. Donors of Cohort 3 who recovered were those that had two negative PCRs, clearance, or symptom resolution. V was clipped by 3 bases and J by 8 bases; unmatched bases: 11. The CDR3 contains 14 residues. CDR1 and CDR2 from the germline V gene are DFQATT and SNEGSKA (reference sequence).

The sample comprised PBMCs or T cells enriched from blood (not recorded which). V gene TRBV20-1 combines with J gene TRBJ1-2; 8 bases align to TRBD1. The clonotype originates from a woman aged 60-75 years who had recovered from COVID-19. The CDR3, as DNA: TGCAGTGCTAGTCCCGAGACAGGGGCCGGCGGCTACACCTTC. Its translation is CSASPETGAGGYTF.